This TCR beta chain stems from a study of type 1 and type 2 diabetes patients. The CDR3 is 13 residues long. With 0 bases removed from V and 2 bases from J, the gap between germline ends came to 5 bases. The germline V gene has CDR1 WNHNN and CDR2 SYGVQD (reference sequence). PCR was run on genomic DNA. A primer set of 30 forward and 13 reverse primers amplified the CDR3. TCRdb called the multiplex PCR reads again in MiXCR, with one record for every CDR3 protein. The table lists around 300,000 distinct CDR3 sequences, more than 40% of them singletons. Concerning this clonotype: A much larger clone lies a single base off, so this may be a read error.

The receptor's source is a man between 18 and 35 years old with type 2 diabetes. The chain uses TRBV10-1 and TRBJ2-7; no reliable D call. The source material was peripheral blood mononuclear cells (PBMCs). As DNA, the CDR3 is TGCGCCAGCAGTGAGTCCAATCCCTACGAGCAGTACTTC. Protein: CASSESNPYEQYF.